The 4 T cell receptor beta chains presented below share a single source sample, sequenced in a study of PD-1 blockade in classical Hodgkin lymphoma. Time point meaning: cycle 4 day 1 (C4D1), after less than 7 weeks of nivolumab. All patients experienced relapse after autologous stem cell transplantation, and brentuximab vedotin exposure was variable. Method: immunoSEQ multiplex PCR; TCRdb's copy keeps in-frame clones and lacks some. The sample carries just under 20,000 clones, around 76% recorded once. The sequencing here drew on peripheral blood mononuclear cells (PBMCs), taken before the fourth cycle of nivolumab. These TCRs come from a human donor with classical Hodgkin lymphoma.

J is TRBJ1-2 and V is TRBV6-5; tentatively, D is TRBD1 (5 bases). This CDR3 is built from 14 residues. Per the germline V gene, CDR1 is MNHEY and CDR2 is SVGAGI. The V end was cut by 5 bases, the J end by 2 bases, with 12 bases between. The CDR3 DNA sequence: TGTGCCAGCAGTACGTCTGGGGGGAACTATGGCTACACCTTC. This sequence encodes CASSTSGGNYGYTF.

CDR3 loop: CASSLGGGANSPLHF. The CDR3 DNA reads TGTGCCAGCAGCTTAGGGGGGGGTGCGAATTCACCCCTCCACTTT. V and J are TRBV7-9 and TRBJ1-6, with TRBD1 as a possible D gene (5 bases). Between the trimmed V and J ends, which lost 1 base and 7 bases, there was a span of 11 bases. Looked up from germline, CDR1 is SEHNR and CDR2 is FQNEAQ (reference sequence). CDR3 length: 15 amino acids.

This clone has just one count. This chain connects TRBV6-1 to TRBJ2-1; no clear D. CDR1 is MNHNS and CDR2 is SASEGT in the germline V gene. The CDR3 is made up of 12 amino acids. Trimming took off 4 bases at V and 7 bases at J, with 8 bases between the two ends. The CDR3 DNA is TGTGCCAGCAGTGTTGTTGGGAATGAGCAGTTCTTC. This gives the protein CASSVVGNEQFF.

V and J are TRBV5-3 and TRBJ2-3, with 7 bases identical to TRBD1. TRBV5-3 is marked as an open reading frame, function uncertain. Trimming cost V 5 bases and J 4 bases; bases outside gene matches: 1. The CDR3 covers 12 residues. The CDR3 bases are TGTGCCAGAAGTCAGGGGGCAGATACGCAGTATTTT. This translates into CARSQGADTQYF.